The clone carrying this TCR beta chain was found a few times. Its antigen is undetermined. This record comes from a study of blood T cells in healthy people across ages. General observations from the study: Lack of knowledge of donor CMV status possibly confounded expanded clonotype changes.

Using a J-beta primer mix together with a sample-barcoded 5' primer, a second PCR was run for roughly 7 to 12 cycles. Each CDR3 protein is one row after TCRdb ran MiXCR on the 5' RACE reads. The sample carries roughly 1,500,000 distinct CDR3 sequences, approximately 42% recorded once. V was clipped by 4 bases and J by 0 bases; unmatched bases: 9. Germline CDR1 reads SGHRS; CDR2 reads YFSETQ. There are 16 residues in the CDR3. This TCR derives from a woman under 30 in good health. Sequencing used blood. V is TRBV5-1 and J is TRBJ2-7, with 8 bases that match TRBD1. CDR3 nucleotides: TGCGCCAGCAGCGCCGGACAGGGCCTAATCTCCTACGAGCAGTACTTC. Residues: CASSAGQGLISYEQYF.